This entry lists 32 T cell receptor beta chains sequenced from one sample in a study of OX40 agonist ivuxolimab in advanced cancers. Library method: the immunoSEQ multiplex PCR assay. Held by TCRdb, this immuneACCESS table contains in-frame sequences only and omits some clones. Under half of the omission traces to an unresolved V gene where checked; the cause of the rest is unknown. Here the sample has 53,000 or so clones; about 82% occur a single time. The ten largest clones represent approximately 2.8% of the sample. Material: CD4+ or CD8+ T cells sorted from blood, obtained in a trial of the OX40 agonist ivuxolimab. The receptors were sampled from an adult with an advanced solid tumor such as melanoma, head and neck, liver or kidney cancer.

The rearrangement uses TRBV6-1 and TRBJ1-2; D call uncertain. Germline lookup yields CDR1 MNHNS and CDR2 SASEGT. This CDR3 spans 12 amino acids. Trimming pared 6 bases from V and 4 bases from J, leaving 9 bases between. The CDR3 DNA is TGTGCCAGCAGCGCTGTAGTCTATGGCTACACCTTC. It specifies CASSAVVYGYTF.

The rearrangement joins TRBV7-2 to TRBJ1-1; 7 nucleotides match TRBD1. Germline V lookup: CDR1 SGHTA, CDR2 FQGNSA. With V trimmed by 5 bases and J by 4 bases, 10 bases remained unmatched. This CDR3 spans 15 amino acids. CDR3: CASSQQTGQSTEAFF. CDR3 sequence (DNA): TGTGCCAGCAGCCAACAGACGGGACAGTCCACTGAAGCTTTCTTT.

Here the CDR3 DNA reads TGTGCCAGCAGCACAGCCGGGACAGGGAAAACCGGGGAGCTGTTTTTT. Encoded protein: CASSTAGTGKTGELFF. This sequence joins TRBV7-3 and TRBJ2-2; TRBD1 aligns across 9 bases. V gave up 5 bases and J gave up 5 bases; unmatched junction bases: 9. The germline V gene encodes CDR1 SGHTA and CDR2 FQGTGA. The CDR3 loop spans 16 amino acids. Filled out from reference TRBV7-3 and TRBJ2-2, the complete variable domain reads GAGVSQTPSNKVTEKGKYVELRCDPISGHTALYWYRQSLGQGPEFLIYFQGTGAADDSGLPNDRFFAVRPEGSVSTLKIQRTERGDSAVYLCASSTAGTGKTGELFFGEGSRLTVL.

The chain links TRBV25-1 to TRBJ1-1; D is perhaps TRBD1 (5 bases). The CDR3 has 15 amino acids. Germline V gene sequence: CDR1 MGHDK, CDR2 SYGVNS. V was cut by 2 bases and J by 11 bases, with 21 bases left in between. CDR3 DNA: TGTGCCAGCAGTGAAGCAGGGCACCGACCCCCCCAGGCTTTCTTT. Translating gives CASSEAGHRPPQAFF. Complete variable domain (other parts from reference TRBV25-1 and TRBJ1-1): EADIYQTPRYLVIGTGKKITLECSQTMGHDKMYWYQQDPGMELHLIHYSYGVNSTEKGDLSSESTVSRIRTEHFPLTLESARPSHTSQYLCASSEAGHRPPQAFFGQGTRLTVV.

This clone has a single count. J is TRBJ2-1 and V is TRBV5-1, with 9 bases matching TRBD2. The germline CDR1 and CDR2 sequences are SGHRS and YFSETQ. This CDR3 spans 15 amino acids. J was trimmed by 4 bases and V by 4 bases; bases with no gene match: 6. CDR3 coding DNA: TGCGCCAGCAGCCCTACTAGCGGGTATTACAATGAGCAGTTCTTC. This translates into CASSPTSGYYNEQFF.

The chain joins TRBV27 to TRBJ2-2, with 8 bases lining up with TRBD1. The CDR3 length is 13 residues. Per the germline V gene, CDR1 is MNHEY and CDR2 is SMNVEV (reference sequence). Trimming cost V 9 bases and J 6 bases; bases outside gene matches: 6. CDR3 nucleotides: TGTGCCAGGCGGACAGGGAAGGCCGGGGAGCTGTTTTTT. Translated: CARRTGKAGELFF.

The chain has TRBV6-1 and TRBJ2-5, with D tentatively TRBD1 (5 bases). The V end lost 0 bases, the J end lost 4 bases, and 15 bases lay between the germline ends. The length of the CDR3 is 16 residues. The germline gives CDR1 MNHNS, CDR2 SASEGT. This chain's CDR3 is CASSEARYRRGETQYF. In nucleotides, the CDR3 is TGTGCCAGCAGTGAAGCACGGTACAGAAGGGGAGAGACCCAGTACTTC.

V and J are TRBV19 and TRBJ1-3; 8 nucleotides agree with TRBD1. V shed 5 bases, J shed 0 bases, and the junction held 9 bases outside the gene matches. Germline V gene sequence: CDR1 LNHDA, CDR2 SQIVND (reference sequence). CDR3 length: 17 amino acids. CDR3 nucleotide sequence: TGTGCCAGTAGTGCCCGGACAGGGACGATCTCTGGAAACACCATATATTTT. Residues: CASSARTGTISGNTIYF.

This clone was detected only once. CDR3 protein: CASRRGNRNTDTQYF. The CDR3 DNA is TGTGCCAGCAGAAGGGGAAACAGGAACACAGATACGCAGTATTTT. The chain carries TRBV2 and TRBJ2-3, with D perhaps matching TRBD1 (5 bases). This CDR3 is 15 amino acids long. The V gene's germline CDR1 is SNHLY and CDR2 FYNNEI. Trimming stripped 6 bases from V and 2 bases from J, with 15 bases between.

This CDR3 is CASSYLGQQKTQYF. Written as DNA, the CDR3 is TGTGCCAGCAGTTACTTGGGACAGCAGAAGACCCAGTACTTC. This chain links TRBV6-5 with TRBJ2-5, with 7 bases fitting TRBD1. From germline, CDR1 is MNHEY and CDR2 SVGAGI. With 1 base clipped from V and 6 bases from J, the junction kept 5 bases outside the gene matches. The CDR3 extends over 14 amino acids.

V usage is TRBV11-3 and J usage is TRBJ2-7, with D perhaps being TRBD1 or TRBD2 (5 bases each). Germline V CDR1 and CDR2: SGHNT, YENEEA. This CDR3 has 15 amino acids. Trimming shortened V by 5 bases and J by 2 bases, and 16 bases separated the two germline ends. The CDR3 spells CASSLSSGATYEQYF. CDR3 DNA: TGTGCCAGCAGCCTCTCCTCCGGGGCCACCTACGAGCAGTACTTC.

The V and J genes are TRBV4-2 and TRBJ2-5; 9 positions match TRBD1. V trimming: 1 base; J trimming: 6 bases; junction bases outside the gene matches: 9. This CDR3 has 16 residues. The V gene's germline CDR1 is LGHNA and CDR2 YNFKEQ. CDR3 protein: CASSQGGADRGQTQYF. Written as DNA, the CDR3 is TGTGCCAGCAGCCAAGGCGGTGCGGACAGGGGCCAGACCCAGTACTTC.

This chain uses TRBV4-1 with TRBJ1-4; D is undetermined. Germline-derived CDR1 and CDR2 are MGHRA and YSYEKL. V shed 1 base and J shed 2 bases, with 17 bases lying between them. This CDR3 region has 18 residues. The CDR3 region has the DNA TGCGCCAGCAGCCAAGGAGGACTGAGGCCAACGACTAATGAAAAACTGTTTTTT. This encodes CASSQGGLRPTTNEKLFF.

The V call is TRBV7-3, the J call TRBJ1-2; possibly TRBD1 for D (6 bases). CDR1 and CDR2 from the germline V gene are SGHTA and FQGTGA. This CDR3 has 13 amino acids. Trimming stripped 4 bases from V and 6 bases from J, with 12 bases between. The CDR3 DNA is TGTGCCAGCAGCTCCGACAGGAAGCATGGCTACACCTTC. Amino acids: CASSSDRKHGYTF.

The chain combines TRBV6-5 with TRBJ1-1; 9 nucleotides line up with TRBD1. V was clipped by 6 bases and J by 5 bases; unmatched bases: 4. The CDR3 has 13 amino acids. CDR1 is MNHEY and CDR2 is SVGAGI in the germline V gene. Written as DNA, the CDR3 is TGTGCCAGCAGGCAACAGGGGGCGACTGAAGCTTTCTTT. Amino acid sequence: CASRQQGATEAFF.

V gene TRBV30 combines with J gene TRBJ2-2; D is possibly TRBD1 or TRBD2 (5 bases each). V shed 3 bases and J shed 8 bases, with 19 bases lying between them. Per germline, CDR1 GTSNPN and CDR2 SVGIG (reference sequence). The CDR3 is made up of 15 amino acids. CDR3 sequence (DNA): TGTGCCTGGAGCGCAAAGACAGTGCGGAGGGGGGAGCTGTTTTTT. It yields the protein CAWSAKTVRRGELFF.

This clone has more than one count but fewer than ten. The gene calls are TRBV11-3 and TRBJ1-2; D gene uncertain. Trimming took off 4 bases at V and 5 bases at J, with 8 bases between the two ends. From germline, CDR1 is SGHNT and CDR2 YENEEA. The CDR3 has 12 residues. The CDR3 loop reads CASSSGDYGYTF. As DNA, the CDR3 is TGTGCCAGCAGCTCCGGGGATTATGGCTACACCTTC.

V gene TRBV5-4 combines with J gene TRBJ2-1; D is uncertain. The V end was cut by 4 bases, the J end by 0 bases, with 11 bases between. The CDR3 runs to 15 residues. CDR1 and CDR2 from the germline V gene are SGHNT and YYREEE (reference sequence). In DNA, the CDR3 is TGTGCCAGCAGCCGTCCGGAGAGCTCCTACAATGAGCAGTTCTTC. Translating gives CASSRPESSYNEQFF.

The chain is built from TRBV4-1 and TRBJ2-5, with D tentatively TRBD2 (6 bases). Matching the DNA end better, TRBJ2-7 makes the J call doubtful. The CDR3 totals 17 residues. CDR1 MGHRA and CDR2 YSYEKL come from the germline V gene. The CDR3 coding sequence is TGCGCCAGCAGCCATCCTACCCGGGGGAGAAGCTCCTACGAGCAGTACTTC. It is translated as CASSHPTRGRSSYEQYF.

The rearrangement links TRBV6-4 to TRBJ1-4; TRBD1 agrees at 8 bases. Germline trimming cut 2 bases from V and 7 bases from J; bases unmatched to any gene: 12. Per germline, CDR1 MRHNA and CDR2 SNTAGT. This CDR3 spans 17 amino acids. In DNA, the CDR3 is TGTGCCAGCAGTGACAGATGGACAGGGCTACGCAGTGAAAAACTGTTTTTT. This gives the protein CASSDRWTGLRSEKLFF.

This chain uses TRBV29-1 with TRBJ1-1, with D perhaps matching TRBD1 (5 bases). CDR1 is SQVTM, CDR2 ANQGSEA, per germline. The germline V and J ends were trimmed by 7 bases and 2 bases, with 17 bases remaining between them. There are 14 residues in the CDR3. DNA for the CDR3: TGCAGCGCATCCCACCTGACAGCCAACACTGAAGCTTTCTTT. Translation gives CSASHLTANTEAFF.

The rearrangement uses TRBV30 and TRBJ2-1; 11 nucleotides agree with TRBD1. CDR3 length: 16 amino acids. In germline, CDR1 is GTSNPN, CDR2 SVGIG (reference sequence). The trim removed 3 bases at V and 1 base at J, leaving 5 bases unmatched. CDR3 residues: CAWREGQGASYNEQFF. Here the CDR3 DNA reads TGTGCCTGGAGAGAAGGACAGGGGGCTTCCTACAATGAGCAGTTCTTC.

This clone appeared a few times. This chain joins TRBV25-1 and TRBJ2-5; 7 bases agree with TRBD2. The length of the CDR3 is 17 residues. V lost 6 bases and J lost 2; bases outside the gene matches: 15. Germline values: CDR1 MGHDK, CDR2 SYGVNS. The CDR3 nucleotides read TGTGCCAGCAGCTCTGGTGGGCAGCGGGGACTTCAAGAGACCCAGTACTTC. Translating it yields CASSSGGQRGLQETQYF.

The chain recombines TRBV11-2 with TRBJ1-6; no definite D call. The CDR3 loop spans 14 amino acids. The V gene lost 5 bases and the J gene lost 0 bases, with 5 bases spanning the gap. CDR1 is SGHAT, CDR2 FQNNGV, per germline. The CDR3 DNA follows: TGTGCCAGCAGCCCCGACTCCTATAATTCACCCCTCCACTTT. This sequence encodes CASSPDSYNSPLHF.

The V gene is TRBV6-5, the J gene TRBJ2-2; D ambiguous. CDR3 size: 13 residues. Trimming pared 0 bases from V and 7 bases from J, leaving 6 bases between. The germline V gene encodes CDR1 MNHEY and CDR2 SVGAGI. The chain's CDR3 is CASSYSIVGELFF. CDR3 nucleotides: TGTGCCAGCAGTTACTCGATAGTCGGGGAGCTGTTTTTT.

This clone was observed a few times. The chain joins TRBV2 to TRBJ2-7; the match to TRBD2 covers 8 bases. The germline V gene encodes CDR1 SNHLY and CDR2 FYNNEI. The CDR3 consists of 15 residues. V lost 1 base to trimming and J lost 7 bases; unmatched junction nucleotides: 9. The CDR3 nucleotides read TGTGCCAGCAGTGAAGTGAGCGGGGGCTTGGGAGAGCAGTACTTC. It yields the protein CASSEVSGGLGEQYF.

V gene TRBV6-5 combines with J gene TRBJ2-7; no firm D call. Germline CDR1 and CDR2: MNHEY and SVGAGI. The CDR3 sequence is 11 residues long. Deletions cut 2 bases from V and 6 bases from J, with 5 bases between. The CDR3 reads CASSYPPEQYF. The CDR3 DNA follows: TGTGCCAGCAGTTACCCCCCCGAGCAGTACTTC.

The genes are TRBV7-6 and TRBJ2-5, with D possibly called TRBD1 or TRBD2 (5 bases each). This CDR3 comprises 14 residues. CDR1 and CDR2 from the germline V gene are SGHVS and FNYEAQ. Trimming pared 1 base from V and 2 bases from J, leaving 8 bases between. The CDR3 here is CASSLDGGQETQYF. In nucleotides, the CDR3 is TGTGCCAGCAGCTTAGATGGGGGTCAAGAGACCCAGTACTTC.

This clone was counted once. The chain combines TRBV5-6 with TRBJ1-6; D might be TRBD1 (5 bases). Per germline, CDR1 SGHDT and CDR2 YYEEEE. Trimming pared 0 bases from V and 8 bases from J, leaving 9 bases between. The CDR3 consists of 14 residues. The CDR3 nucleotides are TGTGCCAGCAGCTTGGAACGGGGGGATTCACCCCTCCACTTT. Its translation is CASSLERGDSPLHF.

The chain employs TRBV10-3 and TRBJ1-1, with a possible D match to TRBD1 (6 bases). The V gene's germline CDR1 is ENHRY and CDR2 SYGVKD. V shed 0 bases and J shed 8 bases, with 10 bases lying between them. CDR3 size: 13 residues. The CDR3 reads CAISESRGGEAFF. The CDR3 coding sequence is TGTGCCATCAGTGAGTCTCGAGGGGGGGAAGCTTTCTTT.

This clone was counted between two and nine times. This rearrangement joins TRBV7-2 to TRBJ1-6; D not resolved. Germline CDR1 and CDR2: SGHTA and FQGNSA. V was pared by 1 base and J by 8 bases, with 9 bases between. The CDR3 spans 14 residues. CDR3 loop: CASSLDHGDSPLHF. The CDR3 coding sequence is TGTGCCAGCAGCTTAGACCATGGGGATTCACCCCTCCACTTT. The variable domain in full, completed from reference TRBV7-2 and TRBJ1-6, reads GAGVSQSPSNKVTEKGKDVELRCDPISGHTALYWYRQSLGQGLEFLIYFQGNSAPDKSGLPSDRFSAERTGGSVSTLTIQRTQQEDSAVYLCASSLDHGDSPLHFGNGTRLTVT.

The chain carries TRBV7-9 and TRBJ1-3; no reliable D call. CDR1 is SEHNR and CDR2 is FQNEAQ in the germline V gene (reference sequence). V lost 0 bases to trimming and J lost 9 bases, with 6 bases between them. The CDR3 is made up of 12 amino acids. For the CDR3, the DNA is TGTGCCAGCAGCTTAGCGCTGGGCACCATATATTTT. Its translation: CASSLALGTIYF.